Sequencing of this T cell receptor (beta chain) was carried out in a study of CD8+ T cells in alopecia areata. For the study at large: Percent affected scalp area, the SALT score, rated treated patients' severity.

The length of the CDR3 is 14 residues. The trim removed 4 bases at V and 4 bases at J, leaving 4 bases unmatched. Germline CDR1 reads MNHEY; CDR2 reads SVGAGI. Indicated treatment: oral pan-JAK inhibitor, 5-10 mg twice daily. Investigators sorted PBMCs to obtain both CD4+ and CD8+ T cells. Study results and caveats: Especially in alopecia totalis/universalis, lesional scalp showed greater clonality than normal scalp did. The presence of one nonresponder keeps the tie between baseline CD8+ expansion and response uncertain.

cDNA prepared by RNA extraction and subsequent reverse transcription served as the template for sequencing. Data came from immunoSEQ multiplex PCR; TCRdb stores just in-frame clones and leaves some out. The sample has 120,000 or so clones, approximately 60% seen once. Concerning this clone: The antigen remains unidentified.

This specimen consisted of CD4+ T cells sorted from blood, obtained at week 4, from a patient treated with tofacitinib. This chain links TRBV6-5 with TRBJ2-3, with TRBD2 matching 8 bases. The source of this sequence is a human donor with alopecia areata. The DNA of the CDR3 is TGTGCCAGCAGTTGGCTAGCGGGTGCAGATACGCAGTATTTT. Translation: CASSWLAGADTQYF.